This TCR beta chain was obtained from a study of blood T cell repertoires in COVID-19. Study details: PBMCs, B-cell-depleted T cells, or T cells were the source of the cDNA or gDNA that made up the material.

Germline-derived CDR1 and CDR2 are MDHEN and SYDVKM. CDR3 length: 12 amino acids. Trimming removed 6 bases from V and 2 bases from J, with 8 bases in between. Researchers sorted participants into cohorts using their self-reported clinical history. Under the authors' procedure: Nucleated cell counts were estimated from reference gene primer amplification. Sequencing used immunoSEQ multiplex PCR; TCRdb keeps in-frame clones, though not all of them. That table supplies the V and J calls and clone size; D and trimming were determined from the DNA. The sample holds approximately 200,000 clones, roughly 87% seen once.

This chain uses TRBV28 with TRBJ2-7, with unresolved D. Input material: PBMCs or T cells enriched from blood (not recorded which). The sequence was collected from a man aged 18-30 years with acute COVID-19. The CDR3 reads CASSPSPYEQYF. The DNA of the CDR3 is TGTGCCAGCAGCCCGAGCCCCTACGAGCAGTACTTC.